The rows below give T cell receptor beta chains drawn from one sample of a study of circulating tumor DNA in untreated peripheral T-cell lymphoma. The assay was immunoSEQ multiplex PCR, and TCRdb's table has in-frame clones only and misses some. In the table there are approximately 140 clones, over 70% of which are singletons. Specimen: cell-free DNA from blood serum. Source of these receptors: a human donor with peripheral T-cell lymphoma. The CDR3 runs from the conserved cysteine through the conserved F or W. D genes are given only for firm matches. Some rows mark clone size as missing; the rest say once, few, many or name a class of expanded clone.

v_call	j_call	d_call	clone_size	cdr3_nt	cdr3_aa
TRBV29-1	TRBJ2-5	.	.	TGCAGGGTTGACGTCAAAGAGACCCAGTACTTC	CRVDVKETQYF
TRBV5-4	TRBJ1-4	.	.	TGTGCCAGCAGCTTGCAACGGGGCGGGGGTAATGAAAAACTGTTTTTT	CASSLQRGGGNEKLFF
TRBV6-1	TRBJ2-7	TRBD2	.	TGTGCCAGCAGTGAATTTGGCGGGACTAGCGGGGGGACTACTTACTTC	CASSEFGGTSGGTTYF
TRBV6-1	TRBJ2-1	.	.	TGTGCCAGCAGTGATATTAGGGGTAACTCCTACAATGAGCAGTTCTTC	CASSDIRGNSYNEQFF
TRBV9	TRBJ1-1	.	.	TGTGCCAGCAGCCCCGTCGGGGGGCTGACTGAAGCTTTCTTT	CASSPVGGLTEAFF
TRBV7-9	TRBJ1-2	.	.	TGTGCCAGCAGCCCTGAGACCCCATATCGGTATGGCTACACCTTC	CASSPETPYRYGYTF
TRBV28	TRBJ1-5	.	.	TGTATGGCGTCCGGGGGTAGCAATCAGCCCCAGCATTTT	CMASGGSNQPQHF
TRBV29-1	TRBJ2-1	TRBD2	.	TGCAGTTTTGAGGGAGGACTAGCGGGCGCCAGCTCCTACAATGAGCAGTTCTTC	CSFEGGLAGASSYNEQFF
TRBV9	TRBJ2-1	.	once	TGTGCCAGCAGCGTAGACGTAGAGTGGGCCTACAATGAGCAGTTCTTC	CASSVDVEWAYNEQFF
TRBV28	TRBJ2-7	.	.	TGTGCCAGCAGTTCGGGCGTGAACTACGAGCAGTACTTC	CASSSGVNYEQYF
TRBV27	TRBJ1-2	TRBD1	.	TGTGCCAGCAGTCCCTACGGACAGGGATACACCTTC	CASSPYGQGYTF
TRBV1	TRBJ1-2	.	once	TGCACCAGCAGCGTTGCACGTGTGCGAAAGACCTATGGCTACACCTTC	CTSSVARVRKTYGYTF
TRBV7-3	TRBJ2-3	TRBD2	.	TGTGCCAGCAGCTTAACGGGACTAGCGGGAGGCACAGATACGCAGTATTTT	CASSLTGLAGGTDTQYF
TRBV30	TRBJ2-1	TRBD2	.	TGTGCCTGGACGACGGGTCAGGGACTAGCGGAGTACAATGAGCAGTTCTTC	CAWTTGQGLAEYNEQFF
TRBV10-3	TRBJ1-6	.	.	TGTGCCATCAGTCCGGATTATAATTCACCCCTCCACTTT	CAISPDYNSPLHF
TRBV19	TRBJ2-7	TRBD2	.	TGTGCCAGTAGTACTAGCGGGACCTCAGAGCAGTACTTC	CASSTSGTSEQYF
TRBV7-9	TRBJ2-2	TRBD1	.	TGTGCCAGCAGCCCCGACAGGGTAACCGGGGAGCTGTTTTTT	CASSPDRVTGELFF
TRBV19	TRBJ1-1	TRBD1	.	TGTGCCAGTAGTACCAGGGGGTTGGGCACTGAAGCTTTCTTT	CASSTRGLGTEAFF
TRBV5-6	TRBJ1-5	.	.	TGTGCCAGCAGCTTGAAGGTAGCTGAGCTCGATCAGCCCCAGCATTTT	CASSLKVAELDQPQHF
TRBV2	TRBJ2-3	TRBD2	.	TGTGCCAGCAGTGTACGCCCAGCGGGGAAGAGCACAGATACGCAGTATTTT	CASSVRPAGKSTDTQYF
TRBV14	TRBJ1-2	.	.	TGTGCCAGCAGCCAAGATATCGGGGCCGGCTACACCTTC	CASSQDIGAGYTF
TRBV15	TRBJ2-7	TRBD2	.	TGTGCCACCAGCAAAGGCGGGGGATACGAGCAGTACTTC	CATSKGGGYEQYF
TRBV7-9	TRBJ2-7	.	.	TGTGCCAGCAGCTTAGACCGGCCCGGCGAGCAGTACTTC	CASSLDRPGEQYF
TRBV25-1	TRBJ2-1	.	.	TGTGCCAGCAGAGGGGCTCAGGGGAGTTACAATGAGCAGTTCTTC	CASRGAQGSYNEQFF
TRBV11-2	TRBJ2-1	TRBD2	once	TGTGCCAGCAGCCGAGACAAGGGACTAGCGGGCTACAATGAGCAGTTCTTC	CASSRDKGLAGYNEQFF
TRBV6-6	TRBJ1-1	TRBD1	.	TGTGCCAGCAGTTACTCGAGGACAGGTCTTGACACTGAAGCTTTCTTT	CASSYSRTGLDTEAFF
TRBV4-2	TRBJ2-6	.	.	TGTGCCAGCAGCAGGGTAATCAAAGTTACAAAGTCGGGCCAACGTCTGACTTTC	CASSRVIKVTKSGQRLTF
TRBV4-1	TRBJ2-5	.	.	TGCGCCAGCAGCCAAGTCGGCACGGTCTGGGAGACCCAGTACTTC	CASSQVGTVWETQYF
TRBV5-1	TRBJ2-2	TRBD1	.	TGCGCCAGCAGACCGGACAGGGACGGCACCGGGGAGCTGTTTTTT	CASRPDRDGTGELFF
TRBV12-5	TRBJ2-1	.	.	TGTGCTAGTGGTTTTGGCGGCGCAAAAGGGAGTGAGCAGTTCTTC	CASGFGGAKGSEQFF
TRBV18	TRBJ1-4	TRBD1	.	TGTGCCAGCTCACCAGAACTGGCAGGGGGAAATGAAAAACTGTTTTTT	CASSPELAGGNEKLFF
TRBV5-4	TRBJ1-3	TRBD1	.	TGTGCCAGCAGCCCGGGGACAGGAGAAGGAAACACCATATATTTT	CASSPGTGEGNTIYF
TRBV6-1	TRBJ1-2	.	.	TGTGCCAGCATGCGGGGGGCGAAAATATATGGCTACACCTTC	CASMRGAKIYGYTF
TRBV27	TRBJ1-5	TRBD1	.	TGTGCCAGCAGCGTACACCGGGACAGAAATCAGCCCCAGCATTTT	CASSVHRDRNQPQHF
TRBV7-1	TRBJ2-6	.	few	TGTGCCAGCAGCGTTCCACTTCACGGGCAAAGTCGGGCCAACGTCCTGACTTTC	CASSVPLHGQSRANVLTF
TRBV7-9	TRBJ2-3	TRBD1	few	TGTGCCAGCAGCACGGGACAGGGGACAGATACGCAGTATTTT	CASSTGQGTDTQYF
TRBV28	TRBJ1-3	.	.	TGTGCCAGCAGTTTTGGCCCCTCTGGAAACACCATATATTTT	CASSFGPSGNTIYF
TRBV19	TRBJ1-1	.	.	TGTGCCAGTAGTATTGGCGGGCGGGCTGAAGCTTTCTTT	CASSIGGRAEAFF
TRBV6-1	TRBJ2-7	.	.	TGTGCCAGCATAGTAGGCGGGGACTACGAGCAGTACTTC	CASIVGGDYEQYF
TRBV4-1	TRBJ1-4	.	few	TGCGCCAGCAGCCAAGATTGGGGAGGGCCTGGGACTAATGAAAAACTGTTTTTT	CASSQDWGGPGTNEKLFF
TRBV2	TRBJ1-1	.	.	TGTGCCAGCAGTGTAACGGGGATGGACACTGAAGCTTTCTTT	CASSVTGMDTEAFF
TRBV7-7	TRBJ2-6	.	.	TGTGCCAGCAGCAAGGCTCTTGTGCCACAAAGTCGGGCCAACGTCCTGACTTTC	CASSKALVPQSRANVLTF
TRBV6-5	TRBJ1-1	.	.	TGTGCCAGCAGTCTTTTTGTTCTCGGGGGGACTGAAGCTTTCTTT	CASSLFVLGGTEAFF
TRBV7-9	TRBJ2-2	.	.	TGTGCCAGCAAGGGGGGGACCACCGGGGAGCTGTTTTTT	CASKGGTTGELFF
TRBV28	TRBJ1-6	TRBD1	few	TGTGCCAGCCTAGGAAGGACAGGGAGCTCCTATAATTCACCCCTCCACTTT	CASLGRTGSSYNSPLHF
TRBV29-1	TRBJ2-2	TRBD2	.	TGCAGCGTCCCTAGCGGGCCGTTCCCCGGGGAGCTGTTTTTT	CSVPSGPFPGELFF
TRBV7-9	TRBJ2-2	.	.	TGTGCCAGCAGCTTGGGGTCCACCGGGGAGCTGTTTTTT	CASSLGSTGELFF
TRBV27	TRBJ2-1	TRBD2	.	TGTGCCAGCAGTTCCCGACTAGCTGGCGGGGGGGATGAGCAGTTCTTC	CASSSRLAGGGDEQFF
TRBV29-1	TRBJ1-2	TRBD1	.	TGCAGCGTTGTGGACAGGGGGGCCTATGGCTACACCTTC	CSVVDRGAYGYTF
TRBV5-1	TRBJ1-1	TRBD1	.	TGCGCCAGCAGAGCTACAGGGGGTAGCACTGAAGCTTTCTTT	CASRATGGSTEAFF
TRBV27	TRBJ2-1	TRBD2	.	TGTGCCAGCAAGCCTCAATCGGGAGGCCCCCACGAGCTCTTC	CASKPQSGGPHELF
TRBV6-5	TRBJ1-2	.	.	TGTGCCAGCAGCCCCACCCAGACAGCCACCTACACCTTC	CASSPTQTATYTF